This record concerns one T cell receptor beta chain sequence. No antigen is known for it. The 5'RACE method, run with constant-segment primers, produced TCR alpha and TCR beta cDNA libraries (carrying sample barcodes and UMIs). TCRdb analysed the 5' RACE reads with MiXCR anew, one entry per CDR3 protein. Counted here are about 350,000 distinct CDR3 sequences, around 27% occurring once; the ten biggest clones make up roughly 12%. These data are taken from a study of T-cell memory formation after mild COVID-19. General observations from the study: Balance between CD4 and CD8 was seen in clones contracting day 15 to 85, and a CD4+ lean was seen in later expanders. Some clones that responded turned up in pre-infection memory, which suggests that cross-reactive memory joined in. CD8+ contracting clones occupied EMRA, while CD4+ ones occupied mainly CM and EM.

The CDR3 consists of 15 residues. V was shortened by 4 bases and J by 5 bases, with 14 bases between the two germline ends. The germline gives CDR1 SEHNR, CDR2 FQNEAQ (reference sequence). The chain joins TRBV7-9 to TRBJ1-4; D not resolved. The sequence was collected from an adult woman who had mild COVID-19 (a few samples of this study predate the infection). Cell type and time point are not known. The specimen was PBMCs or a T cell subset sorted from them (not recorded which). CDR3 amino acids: CASSSVGRSNEKLFF. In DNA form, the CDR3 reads TGTGCCAGCAGCTCCGTCGGACGGTCGAATGAAAAACTGTTTTTT.